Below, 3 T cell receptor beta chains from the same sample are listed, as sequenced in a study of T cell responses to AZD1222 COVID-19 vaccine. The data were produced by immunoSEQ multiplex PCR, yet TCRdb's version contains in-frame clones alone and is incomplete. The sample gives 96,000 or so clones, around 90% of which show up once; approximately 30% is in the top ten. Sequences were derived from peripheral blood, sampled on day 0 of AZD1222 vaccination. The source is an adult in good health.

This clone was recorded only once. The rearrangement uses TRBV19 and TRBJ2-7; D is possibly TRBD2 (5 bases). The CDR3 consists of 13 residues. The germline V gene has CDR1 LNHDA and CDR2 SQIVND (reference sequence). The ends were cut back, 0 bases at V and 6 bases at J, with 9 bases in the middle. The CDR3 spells CASSIEEGSEQYF. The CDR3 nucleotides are TGTGCCAGTAGTATAGAAGAGGGAAGCGAGCAGTACTTC.

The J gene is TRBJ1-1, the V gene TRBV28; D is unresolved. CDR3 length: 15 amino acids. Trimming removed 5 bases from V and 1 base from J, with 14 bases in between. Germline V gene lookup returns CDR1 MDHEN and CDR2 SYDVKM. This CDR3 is CASSPSPIPNTEAFF. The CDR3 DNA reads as TGTGCCAGCAGTCCATCACCAATCCCGAACACTGAAGCTTTCTTT.

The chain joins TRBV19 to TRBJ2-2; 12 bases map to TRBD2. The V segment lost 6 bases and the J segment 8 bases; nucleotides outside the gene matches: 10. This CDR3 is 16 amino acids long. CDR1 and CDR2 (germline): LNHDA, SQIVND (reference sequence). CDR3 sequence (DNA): TGTGCCAGTAGCCTAGGGGCGACTAGCGGGAGAGGGGAGCTGTTTTTT. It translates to CASSLGATSGRGELFF.